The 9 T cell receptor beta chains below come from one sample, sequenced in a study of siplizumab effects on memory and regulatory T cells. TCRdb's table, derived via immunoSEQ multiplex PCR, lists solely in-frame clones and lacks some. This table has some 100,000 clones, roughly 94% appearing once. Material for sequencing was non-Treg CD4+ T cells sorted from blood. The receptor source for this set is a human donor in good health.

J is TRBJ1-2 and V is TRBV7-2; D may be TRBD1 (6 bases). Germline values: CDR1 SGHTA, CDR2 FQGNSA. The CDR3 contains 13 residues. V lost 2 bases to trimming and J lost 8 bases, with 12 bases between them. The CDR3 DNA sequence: TGTGCCAGCAGCTTAAGGGACATGGGAGGCTACACCTTC. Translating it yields CASSLRDMGGYTF.

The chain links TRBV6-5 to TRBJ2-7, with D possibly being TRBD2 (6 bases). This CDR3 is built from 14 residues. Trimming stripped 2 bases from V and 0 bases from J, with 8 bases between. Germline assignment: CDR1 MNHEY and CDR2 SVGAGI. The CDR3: CASSYGEVSYEQYF. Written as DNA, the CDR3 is TGTGCCAGCAGTTACGGGGAGGTCTCCTACGAGCAGTACTTC.

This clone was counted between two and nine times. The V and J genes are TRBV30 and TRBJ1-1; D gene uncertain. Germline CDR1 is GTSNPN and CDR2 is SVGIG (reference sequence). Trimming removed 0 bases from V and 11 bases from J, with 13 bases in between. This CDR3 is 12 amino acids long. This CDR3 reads CAWSVKVARAFF. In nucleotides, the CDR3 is TGTGCCTGGAGTGTCAAGGTCGCTCGGGCTTTCTTT.

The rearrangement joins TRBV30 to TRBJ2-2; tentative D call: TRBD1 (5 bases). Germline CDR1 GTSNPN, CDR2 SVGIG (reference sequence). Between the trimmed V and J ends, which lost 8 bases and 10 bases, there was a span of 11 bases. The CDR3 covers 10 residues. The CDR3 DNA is TGTGCCGGGGCCCCTGAGGAGCTGTTTTTT. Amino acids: CAGAPEELFF.

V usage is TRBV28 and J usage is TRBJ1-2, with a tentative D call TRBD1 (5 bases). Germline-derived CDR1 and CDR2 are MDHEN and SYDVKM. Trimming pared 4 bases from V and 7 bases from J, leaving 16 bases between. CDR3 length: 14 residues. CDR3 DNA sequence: TGTGCCAGCAGTTACTCCAGGGTCGGTGGTGGCTACACCTTC. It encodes CASSYSRVGGGYTF.

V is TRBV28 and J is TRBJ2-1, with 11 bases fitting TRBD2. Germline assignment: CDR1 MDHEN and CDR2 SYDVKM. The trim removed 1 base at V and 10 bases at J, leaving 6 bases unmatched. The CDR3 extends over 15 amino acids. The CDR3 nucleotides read TGTGCCAGCAGTTTATCCGGGACTAGCGGTCTGGAGCAGTTCTTC. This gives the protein CASSLSGTSGLEQFF.

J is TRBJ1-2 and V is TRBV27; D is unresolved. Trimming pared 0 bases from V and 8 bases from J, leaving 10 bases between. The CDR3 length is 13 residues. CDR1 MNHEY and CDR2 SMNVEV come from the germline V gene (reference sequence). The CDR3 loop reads CASSLSSRSGYTF. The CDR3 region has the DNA TGTGCCAGCAGTTTATCGTCCAGATCCGGCTACACCTTC.

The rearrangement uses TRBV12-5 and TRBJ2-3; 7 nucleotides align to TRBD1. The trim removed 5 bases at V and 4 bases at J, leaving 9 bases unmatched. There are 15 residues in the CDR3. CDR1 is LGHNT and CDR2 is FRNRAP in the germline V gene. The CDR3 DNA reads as TGTGCTAGTGGTGCAGGGACAGTGGTCGCAGATACGCAGTATTTT. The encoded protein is CASGAGTVVADTQYF.

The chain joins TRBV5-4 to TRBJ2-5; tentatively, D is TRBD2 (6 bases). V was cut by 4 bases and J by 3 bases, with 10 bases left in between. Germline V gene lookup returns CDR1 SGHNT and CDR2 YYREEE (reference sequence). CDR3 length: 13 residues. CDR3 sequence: CASSRIAEETQYF. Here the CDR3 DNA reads TGTGCCAGCAGCCGTATAGCGGAAGAGACCCAGTACTTC.